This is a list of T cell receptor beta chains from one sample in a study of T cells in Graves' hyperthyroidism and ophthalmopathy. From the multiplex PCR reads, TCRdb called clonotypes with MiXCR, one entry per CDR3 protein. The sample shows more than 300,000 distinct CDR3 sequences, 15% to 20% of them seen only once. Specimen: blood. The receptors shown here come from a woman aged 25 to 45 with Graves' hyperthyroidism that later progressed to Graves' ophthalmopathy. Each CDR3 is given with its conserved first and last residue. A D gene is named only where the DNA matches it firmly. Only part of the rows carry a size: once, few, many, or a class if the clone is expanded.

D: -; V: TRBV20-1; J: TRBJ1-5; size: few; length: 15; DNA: TGCAGTGCCGTGACGCGCAGGTATAGCAATCAGCCCCAGCATTTT; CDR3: CSAVTRRYSNQPQHF
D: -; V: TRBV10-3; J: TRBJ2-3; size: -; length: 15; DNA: TGTGCCATCAGTGATGGGACACGAGCCACAGATACGCAGTATTTT; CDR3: CAISDGTRATDTQYF
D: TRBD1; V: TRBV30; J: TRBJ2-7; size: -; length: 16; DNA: TGTGCCTGGAGCGGGCTAGCAGACAGGGGGGGCTACGAGCAGTACTTC; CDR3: CAWSGLADRGGYEQYF
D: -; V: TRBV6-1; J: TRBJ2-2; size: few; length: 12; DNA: TGTGCCAGCAGGGTCTTTGCCGGGGAGCTGTTTTTT; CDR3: CASRVFAGELFF
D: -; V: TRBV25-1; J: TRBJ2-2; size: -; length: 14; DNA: TGTGCCAGCAGTGAAACCCCGAACACCGGGGAGCTGTTTTTT; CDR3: CASSETPNTGELFF
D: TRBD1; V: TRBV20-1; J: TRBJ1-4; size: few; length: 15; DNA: TGCAGTGCCAACCACCATGACAGGGGGTCTGGAAAACTGTTTTTT; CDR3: CSANHHDRGSGKLFF
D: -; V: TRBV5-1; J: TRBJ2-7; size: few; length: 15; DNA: TGCGCCAGCAGCTTGGCCGGGGGAGGACCCTACGAGCAGTACTTC; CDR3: CASSLAGGGPYEQYF
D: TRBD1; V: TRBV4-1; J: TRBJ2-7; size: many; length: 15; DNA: TGCGCCAGCAGCGGCTCCGGGACAGGATCCTACGAGCAGTACTTC; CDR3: CASSGSGTGSYEQYF
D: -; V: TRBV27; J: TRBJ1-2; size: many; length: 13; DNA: TGTGCCAGCAGTTTATCAGAGGGTTTTGGCTACACCTTC; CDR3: CASSLSEGFGYTF
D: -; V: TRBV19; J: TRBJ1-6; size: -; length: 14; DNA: TGTGCCAGTAGTATGGGGACGGCAGGTTCACCCCTCCACTTT; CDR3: CASSMGTAGSPLHF
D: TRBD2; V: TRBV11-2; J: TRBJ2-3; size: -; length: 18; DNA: TGTGCCAGCAGCCCGGGACTAGCGGGAGGGTGGGGCACAGATACGCAGTATTTT; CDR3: CASSPGLAGGWGTDTQYF
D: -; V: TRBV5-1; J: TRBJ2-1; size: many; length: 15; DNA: TGCGCCAGCAGCTTGTACGGGGGGCTCTACAATGAGCAGTTCTTC; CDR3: CASSLYGGLYNEQFF
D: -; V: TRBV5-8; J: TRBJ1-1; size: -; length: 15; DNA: TGTGCCAGCAGCTGGAGGGTCAACAGATTCACTGAAGCTTTCTTT; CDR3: CASSWRVNRFTEAFF
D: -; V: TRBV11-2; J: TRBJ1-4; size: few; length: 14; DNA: TGTGCCAGCAGCTTAGTGCCCGCCGGGGAAAAACTGTTTTTT; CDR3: CASSLVPAGEKLFF
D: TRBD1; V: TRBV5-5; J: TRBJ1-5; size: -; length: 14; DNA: TGTGCCAGCAGCCCGAGGGGGCAAGATCAGCCCCAGCATTTT; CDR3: CASSPRGQDQPQHF
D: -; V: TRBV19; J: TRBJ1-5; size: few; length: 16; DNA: TGTGCCAGTAGTATAACGGGTTTAGTGAGCAATCAGCCCCAGCATTTT; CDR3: CASSITGLVSNQPQHF
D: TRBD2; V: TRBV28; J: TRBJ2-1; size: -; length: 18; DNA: TGTGCCAGCAGTTTCTTGAAAACGGGACTAGCGGGAAACAATGAGCAGTTCTTC; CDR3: CASSFLKTGLAGNNEQFF
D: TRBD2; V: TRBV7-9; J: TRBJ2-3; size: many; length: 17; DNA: TGTGCCAGCACCTCGACCTTAGCGGGAGATCGGACAGATACGCAGTATTTT; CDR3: CASTSTLAGDRTDTQYF
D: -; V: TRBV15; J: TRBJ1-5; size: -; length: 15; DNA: TGTGCCACCAGCAGAGATCTTGACGGCAATCAGCCCCAGCATTTT; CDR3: CATSRDLDGNQPQHF
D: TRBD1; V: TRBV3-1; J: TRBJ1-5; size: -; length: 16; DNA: TGTGCCAGCAGCGCCGGGACAGAGCGTATTAATCAGCCCCAGCATTTT; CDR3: CASSAGTERINQPQHF
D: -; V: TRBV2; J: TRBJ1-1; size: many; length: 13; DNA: TGTGCCAGCAGTTATACATTGAACACTGAAGCTTTCTTT; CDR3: CASSYTLNTEAFF
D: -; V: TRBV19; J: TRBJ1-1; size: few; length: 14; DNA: TGTGCCAGTAGAAAAAGACAGGTCGACACTGAAGCTTTCTTT; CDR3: CASRKRQVDTEAFF
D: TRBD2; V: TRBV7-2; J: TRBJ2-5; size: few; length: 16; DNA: TGTGCCAGCAGCTTTATTAGCGGGGGGGCCCAAGAGACCCAGTACTTC; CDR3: CASSFISGGAQETQYF
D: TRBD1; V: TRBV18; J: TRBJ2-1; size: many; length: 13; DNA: TGTGCCAGCTCAACCGGGACAGGAAATGAGCAGTTCTTC; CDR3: CASSTGTGNEQFF
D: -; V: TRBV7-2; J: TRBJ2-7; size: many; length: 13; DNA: TGTGCCAGCAGCAAATTTAGGGCGCGCGAGCAGTACTTC; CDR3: CASSKFRAREQYF
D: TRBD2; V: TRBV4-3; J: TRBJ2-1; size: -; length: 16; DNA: TGCGCCAGCAGCCATCCCAGGACTAGCGGTGACAATGAGCAGTTCTTC; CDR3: CASSHPRTSGDNEQFF
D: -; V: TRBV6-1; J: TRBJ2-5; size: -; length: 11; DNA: TGTGCCAGCAGTGAAGGGCCGGGCCTGGACTTC; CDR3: CASSEGPGLDF
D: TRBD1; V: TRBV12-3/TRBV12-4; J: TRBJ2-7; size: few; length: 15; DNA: TGTGCCAGCAGTTTATCGGGACAGGCCCGCTACGAGCAGTACTTC; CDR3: CASSLSGQARYEQYF
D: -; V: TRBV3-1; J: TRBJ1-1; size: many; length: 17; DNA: TGTGCCAGCAGCCCTACTCCGGACAGTACCCTGAACACTGAAGCTTTCTTT; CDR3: CASSPTPDSTLNTEAFF
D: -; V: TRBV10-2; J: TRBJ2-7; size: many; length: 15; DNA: TGCGCCTCCCGTGGTGTATTGTTGGGGGGCAACGAGCAGTACTTC; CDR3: CASRGVLLGGNEQYF
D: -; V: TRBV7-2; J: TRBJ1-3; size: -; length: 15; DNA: TGTGCCAGCAGCTTAGCGCTGACCTCTGGAAACACCATATATTTT; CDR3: CASSLALTSGNTIYF
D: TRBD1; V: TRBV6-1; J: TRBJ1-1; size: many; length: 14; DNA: TGTGCCAGCAGAGATCGAGGGGGCAGCACTGAAGCTTTCTTT; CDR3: CASRDRGGSTEAFF
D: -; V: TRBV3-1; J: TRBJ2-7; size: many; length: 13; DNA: TGTGCCAGCAGCCAATATCATGGGAACGAGCAGTACTTC; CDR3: CASSQYHGNEQYF
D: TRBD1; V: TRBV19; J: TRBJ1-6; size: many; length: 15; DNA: TGTGCCAGTAGGGCGACAGGGGGCAGATCTTCACCCCTCCACTTT; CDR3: CASRATGGRSSPLHF
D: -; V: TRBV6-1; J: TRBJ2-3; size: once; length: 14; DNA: TGTGCCAGCAGCACCCCGGCCGGCACAGATACGCAGTATTTT; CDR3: CASSTPAGTDTQYF
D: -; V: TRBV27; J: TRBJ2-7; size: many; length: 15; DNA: TGTGCCAGCAGTTTCGCCGGGACTCCATCACGGGAGCAGTACTTC; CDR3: CASSFAGTPSREQYF
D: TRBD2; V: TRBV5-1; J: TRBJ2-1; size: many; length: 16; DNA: TGCGCCAGCAGCTTGGAGCTAGCGGGAGGGCCCAGTGAGCAGTTCTTC; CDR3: CASSLELAGGPSEQFF
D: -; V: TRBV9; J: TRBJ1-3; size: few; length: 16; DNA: TGTGCCAGCAGCTCCGGGGGACACTCCTCTGGAAACACCATATATTTT; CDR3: CASSSGGHSSGNTIYF
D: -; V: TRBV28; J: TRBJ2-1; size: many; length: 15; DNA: TGTGCCAGCAGGCCACAGGGTCTCCTTTACAATGAGCAGTTCTTC; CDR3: CASRPQGLLYNEQFF
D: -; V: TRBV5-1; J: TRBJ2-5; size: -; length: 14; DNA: TGCGCCAGCAGCGTCCGGGACGAGGGGGAGACCCAGTACTTC; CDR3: CASSVRDEGETQYF
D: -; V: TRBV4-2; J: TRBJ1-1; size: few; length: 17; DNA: TGTGCCAGCAGCCAAGAAGGCCGTTACGGGGGCTCCACTGAAGCTTTCTTT; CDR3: CASSQEGRYGGSTEAFF
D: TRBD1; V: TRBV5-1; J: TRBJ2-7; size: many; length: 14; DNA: TGCGCCAGCCAAAGGGACAGCGACACCTACGAGCAGTACTTC; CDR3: CASQRDSDTYEQYF
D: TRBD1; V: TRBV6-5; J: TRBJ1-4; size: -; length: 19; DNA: TGTGCCAGCAGTTATTCCGACAGGGCCGCAAGAGCAACTAATGAAAAACTGTTTTTT; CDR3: CASSYSDRAARATNEKLFF
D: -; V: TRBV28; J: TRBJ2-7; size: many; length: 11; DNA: TGTGCCAGCACCAAGACCTACGAGCAGTACTTC; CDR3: CASTKTYEQYF
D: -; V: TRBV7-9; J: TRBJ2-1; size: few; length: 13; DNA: TGTGCCAGCAGCTTCCAGACTTTCAATGAGCAGTTCTTC; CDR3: CASSFQTFNEQFF
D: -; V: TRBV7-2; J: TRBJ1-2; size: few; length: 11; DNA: TGTGCCAGCAGCTTATCTGGAGGCTACACCTTC; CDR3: CASSLSGGYTF
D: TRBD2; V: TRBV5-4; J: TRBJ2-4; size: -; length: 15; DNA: TGTGCCAGCAGCTTCGGGGGGGAGAGTATAAACATTCAGTACTTC; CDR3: CASSFGGESINIQYF
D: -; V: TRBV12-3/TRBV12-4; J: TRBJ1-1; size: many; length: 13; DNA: TGTGCCAGCACCAAAAGCGTACGCGCTGAAGCTTTCTTT; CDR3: CASTKSVRAEAFF
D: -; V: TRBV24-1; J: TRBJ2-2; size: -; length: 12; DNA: TGTGCCACCTCTAGACTCACCGGGGAGCTGTTTTTT; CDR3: CATSRLTGELFF
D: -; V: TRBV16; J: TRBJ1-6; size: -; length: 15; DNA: TGTGCCAGCAGCCCAGATCTCTCAGGGAATTCACCCCTCCACTTT; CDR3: CASSPDLSGNSPLHF
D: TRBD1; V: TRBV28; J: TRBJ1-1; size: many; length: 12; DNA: TGTGCCAGCAGACGCGGGACAGCGAAAGCTTTCTTT; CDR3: CASRRGTAKAFF
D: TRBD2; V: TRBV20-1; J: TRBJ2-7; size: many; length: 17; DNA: TGCAGTGCTAGAGGGAATCCGGGCGGGAGGAGCTCCTACGAGCAGTACTTC; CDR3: CSARGNPGGRSSYEQYF
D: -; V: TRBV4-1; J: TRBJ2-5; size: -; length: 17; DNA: TGCGCCAGCAGCCAAGATTCTTTTGCTAGGCAACAAGAGACCCAGTACTTC; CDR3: CASSQDSFARQQETQYF
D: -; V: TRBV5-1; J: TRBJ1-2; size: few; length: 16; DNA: TGCGCCAGCAGCTTGTCCGCAGGGCCCGAACTCTATGGCTACACCTTC; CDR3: CASSLSAGPELYGYTF
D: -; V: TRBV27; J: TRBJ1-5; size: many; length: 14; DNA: TGTGCCAGCAGTTTAACGGGTTATAGTCAGCCCCAGCATTTT; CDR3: CASSLTGYSQPQHF
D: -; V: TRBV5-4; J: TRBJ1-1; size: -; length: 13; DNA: TGTGCCAGCAGCTCAAGAATAGACAGTGAAGCTTTCTTT; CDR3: CASSSRIDSEAFF
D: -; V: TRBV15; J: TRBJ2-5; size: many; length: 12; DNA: TGTGCCACCAGCAGAGACCAAGAGACCCAGTACTTC; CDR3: CATSRDQETQYF